Described below is a single T cell receptor (beta chain) sequence and its context. The target antigen is unknown. There are 16 residues in the CDR3. CDR1 is MNHEY, CDR2 SMNVEV, per germline (reference sequence). With 7 bases removed from V and 1 base from J, the gap between germline ends came to 18 bases. Sequenced by immunoSEQ multiplex PCR; TCRdb stores in-frame clones only, minus some. The sample holds about 2 million clones, about 95% seen once. The entry originates in a study of shared clonotypes between healthy human individuals. The wider study: The study enrolled a couple of women and a few men aged 18 to 49. Three plates each covered CD4 naive and memory; CD8 naive two, CD8 memory one.

Whole-study findings and limits: With few donors, the genetic and exposure-history diversity represented was limited.

CD45RO-negative CD8 cells positively selected for CCR7 made up the naive population, which excluded terminally differentiated effector memory CD45RA+ cells. The donors were adults (healthy and HIV-negative) with no recent acute infections or vaccinations. The sequence came from a man aged 18-30 years in good health. Sample: naive CD8+ T cells sorted from blood. The chain combines TRBV27 with TRBJ2-3; maybe TRBD2 (6 bases). The CDR3 region is CASKGYVGLGTDTQYF. CDR3 in DNA: TGTGCCAGCAAAGGGTACGTGGGACTGGGCACAGATACGCAGTATTTT.